The clone carrying this T cell receptor beta chain was detected many times. The antigen remains undetermined. The time point denotes: patch test 2, 6 weeks after DPC sensitization. Sample treatment: therapeutic diphenylcyclopropenone sensitization with weekly scalp DPC. The CDR3 is made up of 13 amino acids. V gave up 1 base and J gave up 6 bases, with 8 bases separating them. Germline V lookup: CDR1 SGHTA, CDR2 FQGTGA. This specimen comes from a study of human T cells and chemical hapten exposure. Whole-study findings and limits: TCRs exceeding a frequency of 1 in 1000 stayed unchanged under DPC sensitization.

TCRdb itself ran the RACE reads through MiXCR, one entry per CDR3 protein. The data hold tens of thousands of distinct CDR3 sequences, with roughly 10% observed a single time. Sequencing was performed on whole blood, taken in connection with sensitization to the hapten diphenylcyclopropenone (DPC). The source of this sequence is a woman in her thirties with alopecia areata. Some clones in this sample may be carry-over from other donors' samples. The chain joins TRBV7-3 to TRBJ2-3; D might be TRBD1 or TRBD2, each matching 5 bases. The CDR3 nucleotides read TGTGCCAGCAGCTTAAACGGGGCTGATACGCAGTATTTT. Translated: CASSLNGADTQYF.